This T cell receptor (beta chain) was identified in a study of T cell changes during pregnancy in multiple sclerosis (dated by TCRdb to 2018 to 2020). For the wider study: The study looked at changes in the T cell repertoire across pregnancy in women with multiple sclerosis.

In the case of this clone: Its antigen is unknown. Base qualities are missing; no much larger clone stands one base away.

Receptor libraries were prepared by the immunoSEQ multiplex PCR assay. TCRdb took over this immuneACCESS table, retaining in-frame rearrangements with V and J assigned. Such tables are incomplete; in checked studies, under half of the missing clones stem from an unresolved V gene, and the remainder is unexplained. This sample has 100,000 or so clones in its table, and 80% to 95% of those were observed once. Less than 2.5% of the sample is held by the ten biggest clonotypes. V is pared back by 5 bases and J by 5 bases, with 2 bases lying between the germline termini. The CDR3, cysteine through phenylalanine, is 10 amino acids long. Only the CDR3 region is kept as DNA, spanning 30 bases read in frame from base 1. CDR1 SEHNR and CDR2 FQNEAQ were looked up in the germline V gene (reference sequence).

The V and J segments used are TRBV7-9 and TRBJ2-3; the D gene identity is not certain. The clonotype originates from a female donor with multiple sclerosis, enrolled in a pregnancy study. The material sequenced was peripheral blood, taken after pregnancy. This receptor carries the CDR3 CASSLDTQYF. At the DNA level, the sequence is TGTGCCAGCAGCCTAGATACGCAGTATTTT.